The rows below give T cell receptor beta chains drawn from one sample of a study of cytomegalovirus exposure and HLA in healthy donors. Sequencing used immunoSEQ multiplex PCR; TCRdb keeps in-frame clones, though not all of them. The sample records over 150,000 clones, 60% to 85% being singletons. The sample consisted of PBMCs. The source of these receptors is a woman between 40 and 55 years old in good health and CMV-seronegative. Both conserved end residues are part of each CDR3. D genes are given only for firm matches. Part of the rows lack a size; the others show once, few, many or a class for expanded clones.

v_call: TRBV28; clone_size: NA; d_call: NA; j_call: TRBJ1-1; cdr3_nt: TGTGCCAGCAGTTCTCAGATGAACACTGAAGCTTTCTTT; cdr3_aa: CASSSQMNTEAFF
v_call: TRBV10-2; clone_size: NA; d_call: TRBD2; j_call: TRBJ2-5; cdr3_nt: TGCGCCAGCAGTTTAGCGGGGGGGGTGAATCTTGAGACCCAGTACTTC; cdr3_aa: CASSLAGGVNLETQYF
v_call: TRBV27; clone_size: NA; d_call: NA; j_call: TRBJ1-2; cdr3_nt: TGTGCCAGCAGTACAGGTGGCTATGGCTACACCTTC; cdr3_aa: CASSTGGYGYTF
v_call: TRBV7-9; clone_size: once; d_call: TRBD1; j_call: TRBJ1-6; cdr3_nt: TGTGCCAGCAGCTTGGGGGACAGGACGAATTCACCCCTCCACTTT; cdr3_aa: CASSLGDRTNSPLHF
v_call: TRBV19; clone_size: once; d_call: NA; j_call: TRBJ1-5; cdr3_nt: TGTGCCAGTAGTATCATAAAGACACCGGGGTATCAGCCCCAGCATTTT; cdr3_aa: CASSIIKTPGYQPQHF
v_call: TRBV5-6; clone_size: NA; d_call: TRBD1; j_call: TRBJ1-5; cdr3_nt: TGTGCCAGCAGCTTTAGGGGGACAGGTGATTATCAGCCCCAGCATTTT; cdr3_aa: CASSFRGTGDYQPQHF
v_call: TRBV5-4; clone_size: once; d_call: NA; j_call: TRBJ1-2; cdr3_nt: TGTGCCAGCAGTCGGCCGGGACAAACAAACTATGGCTACACCTTC; cdr3_aa: CASSRPGQTNYGYTF
v_call: TRBV6-5; clone_size: NA; d_call: TRBD2; j_call: TRBJ2-7; cdr3_nt: TGTGCCAGCAGTTACTCCAGCGGGAGATCCTCCTACGAGCAGTACTTC; cdr3_aa: CASSYSSGRSSYEQYF
v_call: TRBV18; clone_size: NA; d_call: NA; j_call: TRBJ1-1; cdr3_nt: TGTGCCAGCTCACCTCTGGGCGACACTGAAGCTTTCTTT; cdr3_aa: CASSPLGDTEAFF
v_call: TRBV29-1; clone_size: NA; d_call: TRBD1; j_call: TRBJ1-2; cdr3_nt: TGCAGCGTTGGACAGGGTCTCAACTATGGCTACACCTTC; cdr3_aa: CSVGQGLNYGYTF
v_call: TRBV2; clone_size: NA; d_call: NA; j_call: TRBJ1-3; cdr3_nt: TGTGCCAGCAGTGAAGGCAGAGCGGGAAACACCATATATTTT; cdr3_aa: CASSEGRAGNTIYF
v_call: TRBV10-2; clone_size: few; d_call: NA; j_call: TRBJ2-1; cdr3_nt: TGCGCCAGCAGTGACATCCATGCGAATGAGCAGTTCTTC; cdr3_aa: CASSDIHANEQFF
v_call: TRBV6-5; clone_size: NA; d_call: TRBD1; j_call: TRBJ2-7; cdr3_nt: TGTGCCAGCAGTTATGACAGGGACGAGCAGTACTTC; cdr3_aa: CASSYDRDEQYF